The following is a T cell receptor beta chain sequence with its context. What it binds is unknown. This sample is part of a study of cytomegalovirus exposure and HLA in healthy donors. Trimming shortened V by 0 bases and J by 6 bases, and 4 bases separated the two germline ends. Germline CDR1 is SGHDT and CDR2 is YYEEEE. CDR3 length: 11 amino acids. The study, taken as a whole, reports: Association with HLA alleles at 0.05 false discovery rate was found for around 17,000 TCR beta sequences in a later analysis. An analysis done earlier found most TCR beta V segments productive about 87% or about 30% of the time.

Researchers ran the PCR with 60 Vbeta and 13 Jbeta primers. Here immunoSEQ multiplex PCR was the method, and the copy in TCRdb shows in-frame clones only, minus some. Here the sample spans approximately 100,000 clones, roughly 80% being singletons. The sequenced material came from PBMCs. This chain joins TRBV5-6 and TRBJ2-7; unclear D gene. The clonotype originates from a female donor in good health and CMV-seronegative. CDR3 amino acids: CASSLELEQYF. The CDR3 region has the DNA TGTGCCAGCAGCTTGGAGCTCGAGCAGTACTTC. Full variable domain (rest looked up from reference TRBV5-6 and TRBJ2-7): DAGVTQSPTHLIKTRGQQVTLRCSPKSGHDTVSWYQQALGQGPQFIFQYYEEEERQRGNFPDRFSGHQFPNYSSELNVNALLLGDSALYLCASSLELEQYFGPGTRLTVT.